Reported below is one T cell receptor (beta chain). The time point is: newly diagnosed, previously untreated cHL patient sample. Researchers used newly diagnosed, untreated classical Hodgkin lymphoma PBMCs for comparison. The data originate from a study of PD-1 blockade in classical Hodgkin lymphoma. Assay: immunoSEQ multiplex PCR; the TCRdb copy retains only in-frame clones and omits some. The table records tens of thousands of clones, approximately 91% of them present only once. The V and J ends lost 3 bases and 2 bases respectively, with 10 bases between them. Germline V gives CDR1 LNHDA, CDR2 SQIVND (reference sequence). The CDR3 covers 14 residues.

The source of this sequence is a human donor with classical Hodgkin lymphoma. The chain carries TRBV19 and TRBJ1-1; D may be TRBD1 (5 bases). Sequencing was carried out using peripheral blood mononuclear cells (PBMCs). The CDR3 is CASSMWGANTEAFF. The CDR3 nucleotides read TGTGCCAGTAGTATGTGGGGCGCCAACACTGAAGCTTTCTTT.